Below, 32 T cell receptor beta chains from the same sample are listed, as sequenced in a study of blood T cells in healthy people across ages (dated by TCRdb to between 2015 and 2016). Libraries were built with 5' RACE. This sample was sequenced with an Illumina HiSeq 2500. A second 7 to 11 cycle PCR used a sample-barcoded 5' primer and a J-beta primer mix. TCRdb handled the public reads itself, with Q25 trimming in fastp and clone calling in MiXCR, and kept productive beta chains. For every CDR3 protein sequence, its rows merge into one entry that carries the most common genes and DNA. The sample table records over 700,000 distinct CDR3 sequences; 20% to 25% of these occur just once. The ten largest clonotypes hold roughly a tenth of the sample. This same sample was also taken into another study, of T cells of mothers and their children.

The sequenced material came from blood. The source of these receptors is a boy aged 5-17 years in good health.

V and J are TRBV20-1 and TRBJ1-3, with D hard to call. The CDR3 is 15 residues long. Deletions cut 5 bases from V and 6 bases from J, with 20 bases between. Germline V lookup: CDR1 DFQATT, CDR2 SNEGSKA (reference sequence). The CDR3 sequence is CSAPNLIGPENTIYF. CDR3 nucleotides: TGCAGTGCTCCCAACCTTATTGGTCCGGAAAACACCATATATTTT.

V usage is TRBV29-1 and J usage is TRBJ2-5; unclear D gene. CDR3 length: 13 amino acids. Germline V lookup: CDR1 SQVTM, CDR2 ANQGSEA. The germline V and J ends were trimmed by 3 bases and 5 bases, with 13 bases remaining between them. DNA for the CDR3: TGCAGCGTTGACGCCGACCAAAGGGAGACCCAGTACTTC. It translates to CSVDADQRETQYF.

This chain links TRBV7-2 with TRBJ2-3; D call uncertain. CDR1 SGHTA and CDR2 FQGNSA come from the germline V gene. The CDR3 spans 16 residues. Trimming cost V 4 bases and J 2 bases, with 16 bases left between them. Here the CDR3 DNA reads TGTGCCAGCAGCTACCACAGTGGCCTATCCACAGATACGCAGTATTTT. It translates to CASSYHSGLSTDTQYF.

This chain joins TRBV11-3 and TRBJ2-1; the match to TRBD2 covers 7 bases. Trimming took 5 bases from V and 2 from J; bases not matched to a gene: 9. The germline V gene encodes CDR1 SGHNT and CDR2 YENEEA. The CDR3 is 16 residues long. The DNA for the CDR3 is TGTGCCAGCAGCACCCGACTAGCTGCGACCTACAATGAGCAGTTCTTC. Translating it yields CASSTRLAATYNEQFF.

A word on this clonotype: A read error may be the cause here, since a much bigger clone is one base away. The J gene is TRBJ2-5, the V gene TRBV12-3 or TRBV12-4; D gene uncertain. The CDR3 has 12 residues. This CDR3 is CASRLDFETQYF. CDR3 in DNA: TGTGCCAGCCGTTTAGACTTTGAGACCCAGTACTTC.

The V and J genes are TRBV7-9 and TRBJ2-5, with TRBD2 matching 7 bases. CDR3 size: 14 residues. The germline V gene encodes CDR1 SEHNR and CDR2 FQNEAQ (reference sequence). Trimming removed 4 bases from V and 2 bases from J; junction bases left unmatched: 4. The CDR3 DNA sequence: TGTGCCAGCAGCTCCCGGGACTATCAAGAGACCCAGTACTTC. It specifies CASSSRDYQETQYF.

In its sample, this clonotype was seen a few times. The J gene is TRBJ2-5, the V gene TRBV7-9, with D possibly being TRBD2 (6 bases). Germline-derived CDR1 and CDR2 are SEHNR and FQNEAQ (reference sequence). V was cut by 4 bases and J by 1 base, with 10 bases left in between. This CDR3 spans 14 amino acids. This CDR3 reads CASSSGDPQETQYF. The CDR3 DNA sequence: TGTGCCAGCAGCTCGGGGGACCCCCAAGAGACCCAGTACTTC.

The chain couples TRBV18 to TRBJ2-5, with TRBD1 identical over 8 bases. The V gene's germline CDR1 is KGHSH and CDR2 LQKENI. V lost 5 bases to trimming and J lost 0 bases; unmatched junction nucleotides: 5. The CDR3 extends over 15 amino acids. The CDR3: CASSAGQAYQETQYF. Here the CDR3 DNA reads TGTGCCAGCTCAGCGGGACAGGCCTACCAAGAGACCCAGTACTTC.

This chain links TRBV7-2 with TRBJ2-2; weak D call: TRBD2 (6 bases). V was pared by 2 bases and J by 6 bases, with 13 bases between. The CDR3 has 15 residues. Germline V gene sequence: CDR1 SGHTA, CDR2 FQGNSA. CDR3 region: CASSLSGDGSGELFF. CDR3 nucleotides: TGTGCCAGCAGCTTATCGGGGGATGGATCCGGGGAGCTGTTTTTT.

This clonotype was seen repeatedly, ten times or more. The V and J genes are TRBV5-6 and TRBJ2-5; no definite D call. Germline V gives CDR1 SGHDT, CDR2 YYEEEE. V shed 2 bases and J shed 5 bases, with 10 bases lying between them. The CDR3 contains 13 residues. The CDR3 is CASSLAAGETQYF. Written as DNA, the CDR3 is TGTGCCAGCAGCTTAGCTGCCGGGGAGACCCAGTACTTC.

This clonotype was counted a few times. The CDR3 sequence is CASSSSTTGFSYEQYF. The CDR3, as DNA: TGTGCCAGCAGTTCGTCGACGACAGGGTTTTCGTACGAGCAGTACTTC. The V gene is TRBV28, the J gene TRBJ2-7; 7 bases are shared with TRBD1. In germline, CDR1 is MDHEN, CDR2 SYDVKM. This CDR3 spans 16 amino acids. V lost 4 bases to trimming and J lost 4 bases; unmatched junction nucleotides: 13.

The gene calls are TRBV20-1 and TRBJ2-5, with 9 positions matching TRBD2. CDR1 and CDR2 (germline): DFQATT, SNEGSKA (reference sequence). V was clipped by 5 bases and J by 7 bases; unmatched bases: 20. This CDR3 comprises 17 residues. Here the CDR3 reads CSAERTYPSGTPGTQYF. The CDR3, as DNA: TGCAGTGCTGAGAGGACCTACCCTAGCGGGACCCCCGGGACCCAGTACTTC.

The chain combines TRBV29-1 with TRBJ1-4; D remains unclear. The CDR3 runs to 12 residues. CDR1 SQVTM and CDR2 ANQGSEA come from the germline V gene. Trimming left V 4 bases short and J 4 bases short, with 7 bases between. CDR3: CSVVQSNEKLFF. The CDR3 DNA sequence: TGCAGCGTTGTACAGAGTAATGAAAAACTGTTTTTT.

A few counts support this clonotype. The gene calls are TRBV10-3 and TRBJ2-2, with D unresolved. CDR3 size: 11 residues. V lost 10 bases, J lost 0 bases, and 3 bases lay in between. Germline V gene data show CDR1 as ENHRY and CDR2 as SYGVKD. The CDR3 protein is CATANTGELFF. The CDR3 bases are TGTGCCACCGCGAACACCGGGGAGCTGTTTTTT.

The genes are TRBV12-3 or TRBV12-4 and TRBJ1-5, with a possible D match to TRBD1 (6 bases). CDR3 length equals 15 residues. V was trimmed by 5 bases and J by 6 bases, leaving 17 bases between them. The CDR3 loop is CASSQVGARVQPQHF. CDR3 DNA: TGTGCCAGCAGTCAGGTGGGGGCGCGAGTTCAGCCCCAGCATTTT.

The table lists this clonotype with a few counts. The V call is TRBV29-1, the J call TRBJ1-1; D is ambiguous. V lost 4 bases, J lost 8 bases, and 8 bases lay in between. Germline-derived CDR1 and CDR2 are SQVTM and ANQGSEA. CDR3 length equals 10 residues. The CDR3 region has the DNA TGCAGCGTTGTGGCGGGGGAAGCTTTCTTT. It specifies CSVVAGEAFF.

The CDR3 region has the DNA TGCAGTGCTAGGTATGCGGGAGCCGACGAGCAGTACTTC. It specifies CSARYAGADEQYF. The rearrangement links TRBV20-1 to TRBJ2-7; TRBD2 aligns across 7 bases. Germline CDR1 and CDR2: DFQATT and SNEGSKA (reference sequence). The V segment lost 3 bases and the J segment 5 bases; nucleotides outside the gene matches: 7. The CDR3 is made up of 13 amino acids.

V gene TRBV7-2 combines with J gene TRBJ2-1; no clear D gene. V lost 1 base, J lost 4 bases, and 8 bases lay in between. Germline-derived CDR1 and CDR2 are SGHTA and FQGNSA. The CDR3 totals 14 residues. For the CDR3, the DNA is TGTGCCAGCAGCTTAGGCCTGATGTACAATGAGCAGTTCTTC. Encoded protein: CASSLGLMYNEQFF.

This chain joins TRBV29-1 and TRBJ1-1; D is unclear. This CDR3 comprises 12 residues. In germline, CDR1 is SQVTM, CDR2 ANQGSEA. With 4 bases removed from V and 4 bases from J, the gap between germline ends came to 10 bases. The CDR3: CSVVNPGTEAFF. In nucleotides, the CDR3 is TGCAGCGTTGTTAATCCGGGCACTGAAGCTTTCTTT.

The sample holds a few counts of this clonotype. J is TRBJ1-1 and V is TRBV29-1; D ambiguous. Germline assignment: CDR1 SQVTM and CDR2 ANQGSEA. The CDR3 has 11 residues. The germline V and J ends were trimmed by 7 bases and 1 base, with 7 bases remaining between them. For the CDR3, the DNA is TGCAGCGGCGTTCGGAACACTGAAGCTTTCTTT. Protein product: CSGVRNTEAFF.

This clonotype was observed a few times. J is TRBJ2-4 and V is TRBV5-1; 12 bases are shared with TRBD2. The CDR3 is made up of 13 amino acids. Germline V gene sequence: CDR1 SGHRS, CDR2 YFSETQ. Trimming at V came to 7 bases and at J to 8 bases, leaving 4 bases not matched to a gene. CDR3 sequence (DNA): TGCGCCAGCCGGACTAGCGGGAATGACATTCAGTACTTC. Protein: CASRTSGNDIQYF.

This clonotype was seen many times. V is TRBV5-1 and J is TRBJ2-7; D is uncertain. This CDR3 spans 12 amino acids. The germline V gene has CDR1 SGHRS and CDR2 YFSETQ. V was cut by 0 bases and J by 5 bases, with 6 bases left in between. The CDR3 spells CASSLVGNEQYF. Here the CDR3 DNA reads TGCGCCAGCAGCTTGGTGGGGAACGAGCAGTACTTC.

This clonotype has only a few counts. CDR3 protein: CATTGTRLNNEQFF. The DNA of the CDR3 is TGTGCCACCACCGGGACTAGATTAAACAATGAGCAGTTCTTC. The gene calls are TRBV6-1 and TRBJ2-5; 8 positions agree with TRBD2. The end of the DNA fits TRBJ2-1 better, so the J call may be wrong. This CDR3 spans 14 amino acids. CDR1 MNHNS and CDR2 SASEGT come from the germline V gene.

This clonotype was detected only a few times. The J gene is TRBJ2-6, the V gene TRBV19; D is unclear. The V and J ends lost 10 bases and 6 bases respectively, with 7 bases between them. Germline CDR1 reads LNHDA; CDR2 reads SQIVND (reference sequence). The CDR3 loop spans 11 amino acids. CDR3 sequence: CATTEANVLTF. The CDR3 DNA sequence: TGTGCCACCACAGAGGCCAACGTCCTGACTTTC.

With regard to this clonotype: One junction end disagrees with the germline gene, perhaps due to a read error. This chain uses TRBV20-1 with TRBJ2-5, with 12 bases fitting TRBD2. This CDR3 is built from 14 residues. Germline CDR1 reads DFQATT; CDR2 reads SNEGSKA (reference sequence). The CDR3 DNA follows: TGCAGTGCTAAGACTAGCGGGAGATCCGAGACCCAGTGCTTC. It codes for CSAKTSGRSETQCF.

This chain links TRBV21-1 with TRBJ2-7; TRBD2 is the table's D call, not checked against the DNA. TRBV21-1 is described as a pseudogene. The CDR3 runs 14 residues. CDR3 amino acids: CASRVERDHYEQYF. CDR3 nucleotides: TGTGCCAGCAGGGTGGAGCGGGACCACTACGAGCAGTACTTC.

J is TRBJ2-2 and V is TRBV21-1; whether TRBD1, the table's D call, matches the DNA was not checked. TRBV21-1 is a pseudogene. The CDR3 spans 14 residues. The CDR3 is CASRKRGDPGELFF. CDR3 coding DNA: TGTGCCAGCAGGAAAAGGGGTGACCCCGGGGAGCTGTTTTTT.

This chain's CDR3 is CASSWGPRGSPLHF. The CDR3 DNA is TGTGCCAGCAGTTGGGGCCCCAGAGGTTCACCCCTCCACTTT. The chain combines TRBV6-6 with TRBJ1-6, with D perhaps TRBD1 (5 bases). V lost 4 bases to trimming and J lost 9 bases, with 13 bases between them. The CDR3 runs to 14 residues. CDR1 and CDR2 (germline): MNHNY, SVGAGI (reference sequence).

This chain's CDR3 is CASSRHMNTEAFF. The CDR3 DNA reads TGTGCCAGCAGCCGTCACATGAACACTGAAGCTTTCTTT. V and J are TRBV7-2 and TRBJ1-1; D unresolved. Looked up from germline, CDR1 is SGHTA and CDR2 is FQGNSA. The V end was cut by 5 bases, the J end by 0 bases, with 7 bases between. CDR3 size: 13 residues.

Points on this clonotype: Just one base apart from a much larger clone, this may be a read error. V and J are TRBV29-1 and TRBJ2-5; D remains ambiguous. Germline V gene lookup returns CDR1 SQVTM and CDR2 ANQGSEA. The CDR3 loop spans 10 amino acids. In DNA, the CDR3 is TGCAGCGCCTATCGTGAGACCAAGTACTTC. It specifies CSAYRETKYF.

This chain connects TRBV29-1 to TRBJ1-2; the match to TRBD1 covers 8 bases. The germline V gene has CDR1 SQVTM and CDR2 ANQGSEA. V shed 0 bases, J shed 8 bases, and the junction held 11 bases outside the gene matches. The CDR3 has 15 amino acids. CDR3 region: CSVEEIGQGGIGYTF. The DNA of the CDR3 is TGCAGCGTTGAAGAAATAGGACAGGGAGGGATAGGCTACACCTTC.

This clonotype was seen a handful of times. The chain has TRBV29-1 and TRBJ2-5; TRBD2 might be the D (5 bases). The DNA end is a closer match to TRBJ2-7, so the J assignment may be wrong. Germline CDR1 is SQVTM and CDR2 is ANQGSEA. This CDR3 spans 15 amino acids. The CDR3 here is CSVEGALGEDYEQYF. Written as DNA, the CDR3 is TGCAGCGTTGAAGGCGCACTGGGAGAGGACTACGAGCAGTACTTC.